A selection of T cell receptor beta chains follows, all from one sample in a study of human T cells and chemical hapten exposure. TCRdb analysed the RACE reads with MiXCR anew, one entry per CDR3 protein. The sample shows 200,000 to 300,000 distinct CDR3 sequences, about 9% of them seen only once. Specimen: whole blood, collected in connection with sensitization to the hapten diphenylcyclopropenone (DPC). These receptors originate from a woman aged 35 to 49 with alopecia areata. Some clones in this sample may be carry-over from other donors' samples. Both conserved end residues are part of each CDR3. The D gene is left open where the match is weak. The size of a clone is reported for some rows only, either as once, few or many, or as a class for expanded clones.

clone_size j_call v_call d_call cdr3_aa cdr3_nt
. TRBJ2-7 TRBV10-3 . CAISPQSYEQYF TGTGCCATCAGTCCTCAATCCTACGAGCAGTACTTC
few TRBJ2-7 TRBV28 . CASSLYVGGPYEQYF TGTGCCAGCAGTTTATATGTGGGAGGTCCCTACGAGCAGTACTTC
. TRBJ1-6 TRBV7-2 TRBD1 CASSKRTGENSPLHF TGTGCCAGCAGCAAAAGGACAGGGGAGAATTCACCCCTCCACTTT
. TRBJ2-1 TRBV29-1 TRBD2 CSVDKAGGSYNEQFF TGCAGCGTTGACAAAGCGGGAGGATCATACAATGAGCAGTTCTTC
. TRBJ1-6 TRBV27 . CASSHQGYNSPLHF TGTGCCAGCAGTCATCAGGGCTATAATTCACCCCTCCACTTT
. TRBJ1-5 TRBV29-1 . CSVVTQGSNQPQHF TGCAGCGTTGTCACCCAGGGTAGCAATCAGCCCCAGCATTTT
many TRBJ2-3 TRBV12-3/TRBV12-4 TRBD2 CASRLAGGLSTQYF TGTGCCAGCAGGCTAGCGGGAGGGCTCTCTACGCAGTATTTT
many TRBJ2-1 TRBV7-3 . CASSLTWVQPHEQFF TGTGCCAGCAGCTTAACGTGGGTCCAGCCCCATGAGCAGTTCTTC
few TRBJ2-7 TRBV29-1 TRBD2 CSVSRTSGNHEQYF TGCAGCGTGTCTCGGACTAGCGGGAACCACGAGCAGTACTTC
. TRBJ2-5 TRBV5-1 . CASSAASDQETQYF TGCGCCAGCAGCGCCGCTAGCGACCAAGAGACCCAGTACTTC
many TRBJ2-5 TRBV28 . CASSNRAWYQETQYF TGTGCCAGCAGCAACAGGGCTTGGTACCAAGAGACCCAGTACTTC
many TRBJ2-1 TRBV7-8 . CASSPRAENNEQFF TGTGCCAGCAGCCCGAGGGCCGAGAACAATGAGCAGTTCTTC
few TRBJ2-1 TRBV12-3/TRBV12-4 . CASSTTGRSSYNEQFF TGTGCCAGCAGTACAACAGGGAGAAGCTCCTACAATGAGCAGTTCTTC
. TRBJ2-7 TRBV6-6 TRBD2 CASSYRTSGTSSYEQYF TGTGCCAGCAGTTACCGGACTAGCGGGACTTCCTCCTACGAGCAGTACTTC
. TRBJ2-1 TRBV23-1 . CASSPADQRFF TGCGCCAGCAGTCCGGCAGATCAGCGGTTCTTC
. TRBJ1-2 TRBV6-1 TRBD1 CASSEYPGTGYGYTF TGTGCCAGCAGTGAATACCCCGGGACAGGGTATGGCTACACCTTC
many TRBJ2-5 TRBV18 TRBD1 CASSPPTGGRETQYF TGTGCCAGCTCACCACCGACAGGGGGGAGAGAGACCCAGTACTTC
. TRBJ1-2 TRBV28 TRBD1 CASSLFSGGQKGNGYTF TGTGCCAGCAGTTTATTCTCCGGGGGACAGAAGGGGAATGGCTACACCTTC
. TRBJ2-1 TRBV7-9 TRBD2 CASSYTSGRHNEQFF TGTGCCAGCAGCTATACTAGCGGGAGACACAATGAGCAGTTCTTC
few TRBJ2-1 TRBV29-1 . CSAAPPTGEQFF TGCAGCGCCGCCCCCCCCACCGGTGAGCAGTTCTTC
many TRBJ2-5 TRBV7-2 . CASSLAGTQYF TGTGCCAGCAGCTTAGCGGGGACCCAGTACTTC